These 29 T cell receptor beta chains share one sample of origin, sequenced in a study of shared clonotypes between healthy human individuals. TCRdb keeps only in-frame clones here, not all; method: immunoSEQ multiplex PCR. The sample lists about half a million clones, around three quarters seen once, with over 9.5% in the top ten. Source material: PBMCs. The receptors originated from a middle-aged woman in good health. Some clones in this sample may be carry-over from other donors' samples.

The chain couples TRBV27 to TRBJ2-7; D gene uncertain. The CDR3 has 13 residues. CDR1 is MNHEY and CDR2 is SMNVEV in the germline V gene (reference sequence). Trimming pared 4 bases from V and 2 bases from J, leaving 9 bases between. In nucleotides, the CDR3 is TGTGCCAGCAGTTCCCACGCGGCCTACGAGCAGTACTTC. Translated: CASSSHAAYEQYF.

This clone came up a few times. V is TRBV5-5 and J is TRBJ2-6; unclear D gene. Germline V CDR1 and CDR2: SGHKS, YYEKEE (reference sequence). The V end was cut by 4 bases, the J end by 2 bases, with 16 bases between. CDR3 length equals 17 residues. CDR3 loop: CASSQEPSRTGANVLTF. CDR3 nucleotide sequence: TGTGCCAGCAGCCAGGAACCATCAAGGACTGGGGCCAACGTCCTGACTTTC.

The rearrangement uses TRBV19 and TRBJ2-1, with 14 nucleotides matching TRBD2. This CDR3 comprises 19 residues. V gave up 6 bases and J gave up 2 bases; unmatched junction bases: 12. The germline V gene has CDR1 LNHDA and CDR2 SQIVND (reference sequence). The CDR3 nucleotides are TGTGCCAGTAGACTCACCGGGACTAGCGGGAGCTCAGCCTACAATGAGCAGTTCTTC. Translation: CASRLTGTSGSSAYNEQFF.

The CDR3 nucleotides are TGTGCCAGCAGTGAGCGGTATAGCACAGATACGCAGTATTTT. This codes for CASSERYSTDTQYF. The J gene is TRBJ2-3, the V gene TRBV6-4; unclear D gene. CDR1 and CDR2 (germline): MRHNA, SNTAGT. V lost 3 bases, J lost 0 bases, and 7 bases lay in between. CDR3 length: 14 amino acids.

The chain employs TRBV19 and TRBJ2-3, with D unresolved. Trimming removed 5 bases at V and 2 bases at J, with 8 bases between. The germline CDR1 and CDR2 sequences are LNHDA and SQIVND (reference sequence). The CDR3 covers 13 residues. CDR3: CASSPTFTDTQYF. CDR3 nucleotides: TGTGCCAGTAGTCCGACCTTCACAGATACGCAGTATTTT.

This chain joins TRBV6-5 and TRBJ1-2, with D maybe TRBD1 (5 bases). CDR1 and CDR2 (germline): MNHEY, SVGAGI. The CDR3 sequence is 15 residues long. Trimming pared 6 bases from V and 3 bases from J, leaving 17 bases between. The CDR3 DNA follows: TGTGCCAGCAGCCCCCCCGGCAGGGTTGACTATGGCTACACCTTC. This gives the protein CASSPPGRVDYGYTF.

The chain has TRBV5-5 and TRBJ1-5; no definite D call. The germline gives CDR1 SGHKS, CDR2 YYEKEE (reference sequence). V was clipped by 3 bases and J by 4 bases, with 11 bases between them. This CDR3 has 14 residues. The CDR3 region is CASSSEVANQPQHF. Here the CDR3 DNA reads TGTGCCAGCAGCTCCGAGGTAGCGAATCAGCCCCAGCATTTT. The full variable domain, in which reference TRBV5-5 and TRBJ1-5 provide the parts outside the CDR3, is DAGVTQSPTHLIKTRGQQVTLRCSPISGHKSVSWYQQVLGQGPQFIFQYYEKEERGRGNFPDRFSARQFPNYSSELNVNALLLGDSALYLCASSSEVANQPQHFGDGTRLSIL.

V usage is TRBV7-9 and J usage is TRBJ2-1; D remains ambiguous. This CDR3 spans 14 amino acids. V was cut by 5 bases and J by 0 bases, with 8 bases left in between. CDR1 and CDR2 from the germline V gene are SEHNR and FQNEAQ (reference sequence). The CDR3 nucleotides read TGTGCCAGCAGCCGGGCTTCCTCCTACAATGAGCAGTTCTTC. This codes for CASSRASSYNEQFF.

The J gene is TRBJ1-2, the V gene TRBV28, with TRBD1 as a possible D gene (5 bases). V was clipped by 5 bases and J by 4 bases, with 17 bases between them. The CDR3 contains 15 residues. Per the germline V gene, CDR1 is MDHEN and CDR2 is SYDVKM. DNA for the CDR3: TGTGCCAGCAGTGGGACCCTTGGGACGGTCTATGGCTACACCTTC. As protein: CASSGTLGTVYGYTF.

V gene TRBV6-1 combines with J gene TRBJ1-1, with 7 bases matching TRBD1. The CDR3 loop spans 13 amino acids. V trimming: 6 bases; J trimming: 0 bases; junction bases outside the gene matches: 1. Germline V CDR1 and CDR2: MNHNS, SASEGT. CDR3 DNA sequence: TGTGCCAGCAGGGGACAGATGAACACTGAAGCTTTCTTT. Protein: CASRGQMNTEAFF.

The chain joins TRBV2 to TRBJ1-5, with 9 bases aligning to TRBD1. Germline-derived CDR1 and CDR2 are SNHLY and FYNNEI. The V and J ends lost 9 bases and 1 base, in that order; junction bases with no gene match: 4. The CDR3 covers 14 residues. For the CDR3, the DNA is TGTGCCAGGGAGGACAGGGGAAGCAATCAGCCCCAGCATTTT. It specifies CAREDRGSNQPQHF. The whole variable domain, remainder taken from reference TRBV2 and TRBJ1-5, is EPEVTQTPSHQVTQMGQEVILRCVPISNHLYFYWYRQILGQKVEFLVSFYNNEISEKSEIFDDQFSVERPDGSNFTLKIRSTKLEDSAMYFCAREDRGSNQPQHFGDGTRLSIL.

The genes are TRBV5-6 and TRBJ2-7; D call uncertain. This CDR3 comprises 15 residues. Trimming took 0 bases from V and 7 from J, leaving 17 bases between them. The germline V gene has CDR1 SGHDT and CDR2 YYEEEE. For the CDR3, the DNA is TGTGCCAGCAGCTTGGTAAGGGCCCCCCTCTCAGAGCAGTACTTC. This codes for CASSLVRAPLSEQYF.

The rearrangement joins TRBV25-1 to TRBJ1-4; the match to TRBD1 covers 7 bases. The germline V gene encodes CDR1 MGHDK and CDR2 SYGVNS. The ends lost 4 bases at V and 8 bases at J; junction bases unmatched: 7. The CDR3 is 14 residues long. The CDR3 protein is CASSARQGGEKLFF. The CDR3 nucleotides are TGTGCCAGCAGTGCCCGACAGGGAGGGGAAAAACTGTTTTTT.

This chain uses TRBV6-1 with TRBJ1-5; D ambiguous. Trimming took 4 bases from V and 2 from J, leaving 9 bases between them. Germline V gene data show CDR1 as MNHNS and CDR2 as SASEGT. CDR3 length: 14 residues. CDR3 protein: CASSVAAGNQPQHF. In nucleotides, the CDR3 is TGTGCCAGCAGTGTGGCGGCGGGCAATCAGCCCCAGCATTTT.

V usage is TRBV28 and J usage is TRBJ2-7, with 9 bases fitting TRBD2. V shed 7 bases, J shed 4 bases, and the junction held 11 bases outside the gene matches. The CDR3 totals 15 residues. The germline V gene has CDR1 MDHEN and CDR2 SYDVKM. The CDR3 reads CASTPGGRAGYEQYF. CDR3 DNA: TGTGCCAGCACCCCAGGCGGGAGGGCCGGGTACGAGCAGTACTTC.

This clone appeared a single time. This chain joins TRBV25-1 and TRBJ2-1; D is perhaps TRBD1 (6 bases). CDR3 size: 15 residues. Between the trimmed V and J ends, which lost 2 bases and 6 bases, there was a span of 14 bases. Germline V lookup: CDR1 MGHDK, CDR2 SYGVNS. Here the CDR3 reads CASSEPGSRGNEQFF. CDR3 coding DNA: TGTGCCAGCAGTGAACCCGGGTCCAGGGGCAATGAGCAGTTCTTC.

The V gene is TRBV28, the J gene TRBJ1-2; D is ambiguous. Trimming left V 7 bases short and J 8 bases short, with 17 bases between. This CDR3 has 13 amino acids. CDR1 and CDR2 from the germline V gene are MDHEN and SYDVKM. CDR3 coding DNA: TGTGCCAGCACCTTAACACAGCCTGGGGGCTACACCTTC. Its translation is CASTLTQPGGYTF.

The rearrangement links TRBV6-1 to TRBJ2-7; possible D gene TRBD2, 5 bases. There are 12 residues in the CDR3. V gave up 7 bases and J gave up 7 bases, with 14 bases separating them. From germline, CDR1 is MNHNS and CDR2 SASEGT. CDR3 amino acids: CASNRRTDEQYF. CDR3 bases: TGTGCCAGCAATCGACGGACTGATGAGCAGTACTTC.

The chain joins TRBV19 to TRBJ2-3; 7 bases map to TRBD1. In germline, CDR1 is LNHDA, CDR2 SQIVND (reference sequence). CDR3 length equals 15 residues. With V trimmed by 4 bases and J by 0 bases, 4 bases remained unmatched. This chain's CDR3 is CASSRRDSSTDTQYF. The CDR3 DNA follows: TGTGCCAGTAGTAGAAGGGACAGCAGCACAGATACGCAGTATTTT.

V and J are TRBV10-3 and TRBJ1-2, with 8 bases lining up with TRBD1. The CDR3 covers 15 residues. The germline gives CDR1 ENHRY, CDR2 SYGVKD. J gave up 4 bases and V 5 bases, and 9 bases lay outside the gene matches. The CDR3 region is CAISSQGQGTYGYTF. DNA for the CDR3: TGTGCCATCAGTAGTCAAGGACAGGGAACCTATGGCTACACCTTC.

V and J are TRBV9 and TRBJ2-1, with D possibly TRBD2 on 5 matching bases. Germline-derived CDR1 and CDR2 are SGDLS and YYNGEE. Trimming stripped 3 bases from V and 7 bases from J, with 14 bases between. CDR3 size: 14 residues. The CDR3, as DNA: TGTGCCAGCAGCGGGGGAGATAGCTGGAATGAGCAGTTCTTC. It is translated as CASSGGDSWNEQFF.

With regard to this clone: This same CDR3 is encoded by further DNA sequences in the sample. The rearrangement uses TRBV28 and TRBJ2-1, with 13 bases matching TRBD2. With V trimmed by 3 bases and J by 5 bases, 1 base remained unmatched. The CDR3 has 15 amino acids. Germline assignment: CDR1 MDHEN and CDR2 SYDVKM. The CDR3 spells CASSLGLAGNNEQFF. The CDR3 region has the DNA TGTGCCAGCAGTTTGGGACTAGCGGGAAACAATGAGCAGTTCTTC.

V gene TRBV2 combines with J gene TRBJ2-5; 11 positions agree with TRBD1. This CDR3 comprises 14 residues. CDR1 and CDR2 from the germline V gene are SNHLY and FYNNEI. J was trimmed by 7 bases and V by 6 bases; bases with no gene match: 7. CDR3 residues: CASRDRGPLRTQYF. In DNA, the CDR3 is TGTGCCAGCAGGGACAGGGGGCCCCTTAGGACCCAGTACTTC.

This chain uses TRBV15 with TRBJ2-5; 9 bases align to TRBD1. V was clipped by 4 bases and J by 5 bases; unmatched bases: 17. Germline V gene data show CDR1 as LNHNV and CDR2 as YYDKDF (reference sequence). The length of the CDR3 is 18 residues. The CDR3 region is CATSTARRDRVGWETQYF. The DNA of the CDR3 is TGTGCCACCAGCACCGCCCGCCGGGACAGGGTAGGGTGGGAGACCCAGTACTTC.

The V and J genes are TRBV9 and TRBJ2-7; 8 nucleotides agree with TRBD2. Germline V gene sequence: CDR1 SGDLS, CDR2 YYNGEE. The V gene end was trimmed by 0 bases and the J gene end by 3 bases; junction bases not matched to a gene: 5. This CDR3 comprises 15 residues. CDR3 DNA sequence: TGTGCCAGCAGCGTAGCCCCCAGCGGGGGCTACGAGCAGTACTTC. It translates to CASSVAPSGGYEQYF.

V usage is TRBV5-1 and J usage is TRBJ2-1; D is unresolved. Germline V CDR1 and CDR2: SGHRS, YFSETQ. The CDR3 is made up of 13 amino acids. Trimming took 0 bases from V and 9 from J, leaving 10 bases between them. The CDR3: CASSLGQKSEQFF. The CDR3 bases are TGCGCCAGCAGCTTGGGTCAGAAGAGTGAGCAGTTCTTC.

The chain is built from TRBV5-6 and TRBJ2-2; a possible D gene is TRBD2 (6 bases). Trimming took off 5 bases at V and 3 bases at J, with 14 bases between the two ends. The CDR3 runs to 15 residues. The V gene's germline CDR1 is SGHDT and CDR2 YYEEEE. CDR3 bases: TGTGCCAGCAGTCGAAGCGGGTGGGACACCGGGGAGCTGTTTTTT. This gives the protein CASSRSGWDTGELFF.

The chain has TRBV23-1 and TRBJ2-1; a possible D gene is TRBD2 (5 bases). TRBV23-1 is treated as an ORF (open reading frame) with a function not yet certain. The CDR3 is made up of 14 amino acids. Between the trimmed V and J ends, which lost 7 bases and 6 bases, there was a span of 16 bases. CDR3 coding DNA: TGCGCCAGCACACCACAAGGAGGCGGCAATGAGCAGTTCTTC. Translating gives CASTPQGGGNEQFF.

This chain uses TRBV7-3 with TRBJ2-1; possible D gene TRBD2, 6 bases. V lost 0 bases and J lost 0, with 12 bases in between. Germline V gene lookup returns CDR1 SGHTA and CDR2 FQGTGA. CDR3 length: 17 amino acids. This CDR3 reads CASSLTSRGISYNEQFF. CDR3 DNA: TGTGCCAGCAGCTTAACGTCGCGCGGGATCTCCTACAATGAGCAGTTCTTC.